What follows is one T cell receptor beta chain and its context. The antigen is not known. Following autologous stem cell transplantation, relapse occurred in every patient, and exposure to brentuximab vedotin varied. Responses achieved at best were complete response, partial response or progressive disease. This sample was taken from a study of PD-1 blockade in classical Hodgkin lymphoma. Study-wide context: Once every 2 weeks, patients received intravenous nivolumab at 3 mg/kg.

General study findings and limits: Reports described newly diagnosed patients as having lower baseline TCR diversity than healthy donors. Significant TCR diversity gains by C4D1 occurred in CD4+ but not CD8+ cells.

Repertoires were generated with immunoSEQ multiplex PCR, while TCRdb's copy carries only in-frame clones and drops some. The sample has over 35,000 clones, around 81% seen once. Germline loops: CDR1 KGHSH, CDR2 LQKENI. V was pared by 1 base and J by 3 bases, with 4 bases of the junction left unmatched. CDR3 length: 15 amino acids. The TCR comes from a human donor with classical Hodgkin lymphoma. Here the sequenced sample was peripheral blood mononuclear cells (PBMCs), taken before the second cycle of nivolumab. The chain couples TRBV18 to TRBJ2-7; TRBD2 matches 9 bases. The chain's CDR3 is CASSPRAGGVYEQYF. CDR3 sequence (DNA): TGTGCCAGCTCACCACGGGCGGGAGGGGTCTACGAGCAGTACTTC.